This T cell receptor beta chain was sequenced in a study of long-term antiretroviral therapy in people with HIV. Cryopreserved PBMC samples of roughly 0.85-11 million cells were used for DNA extraction. Points on this clone: No antigen is known for it.

Study-wide points: Researchers lacked any data on ART adherence, viral resistance or therapy changes. Diversity increased after ART yet remained lower than in transplant donor controls.

The authors ran the immunoSEQ assay, v3.0, at survey level. Only in-frame clones appear in the TCRdb table, and some are missing; sequencing was by immunoSEQ multiplex PCR. This table holds some 21,000 clones, around 86% found once. Sequencing used unsorted PBMCs, obtained 0.2 years before starting antiretroviral therapy. The TCR comes from a man aged 18-30 years with HIV.

The CDR3 DNA is TGTGCCAGCAGCGCCGGGGACTTTTACACAGATACGCAGTATTTT. Translating it yields CASSAGDFYTDTQYF. The rearrangement uses TRBV9 and TRBJ2-3; D possibly corresponds to TRBD2 (6 bases). V dropped 3 bases and J dropped 2 bases, with 13 bases sitting between them. Germline assignment: CDR1 SGDLS and CDR2 YYNGEE. There are 15 residues in the CDR3. Full variable domain (rest looked up from reference TRBV9 and TRBJ2-3): DSGVTQTPKHLITATGQRVTLRCSPRSGDLSVYWYQQSLDQGLQFLIQYYNGEERAKGNILERFSAQQFPDLHSELNLSSLELGDSALYFCASSAGDFYTDTQYFGPGTRLTVL.